Below, 9 T cell receptor beta chains from the same sample are listed, as sequenced in a study of tumor and adjacent non-tumor tissue in lung cancer. TCRbeta libraries were built with three rounds of nested PCR, modified from ARM-PCR. TCRdb itself ran the multiplex PCR reads through MiXCR, one entry per CDR3 protein. The sample lists 220,000 or so distinct CDR3 sequences, less than 80% seen once, with 20% to 25% in the top ten. RNA was extracted from bulk tissue without any cell sorting. The specimen was lung tumor tissue. These receptors originate from a man aged 55 to 69 with non-small cell lung cancer.

The genes are TRBV11-3 and TRBJ2-7; tentative D call: TRBD2 (6 bases). This CDR3 has 15 residues. V was pared by 6 bases and J by 5 bases, with 20 bases between. Germline V gene data show CDR1 as SGHNT and CDR2 as YENEEA. The CDR3 here is CASSSPAGIDHEQYF. For the CDR3, the DNA is TGTGCCAGCAGTTCCCCAGCGGGCATCGACCACGAGCAGTACTTC.

Concerning this clonotype: A much larger clonotype is one base distant, so this may be a read error. The gene calls are TRBV11-3 and TRBJ2-1; 7 bases agree with TRBD2. This CDR3 spans 12 amino acids. CDR1 SGHNT and CDR2 YENEEA come from the germline V gene. CDR3 sequence reads: CVSSWGGNEQFF. The CDR3 DNA follows: TGTGTCAGCAGCTGGGGGGGAAATGAGCAGTTCTTC.

Note on this clonotype: A junction end diverges from the germline sequence, so it may reflect a read error. The chain uses TRBV11-3 and TRBJ2-7; TRBD1 aligns across 9 bases. In germline, CDR1 is SGHNT, CDR2 YENEEA. The CDR3 is 15 amino acids. CDR3 residues: CASNFPWTGDYGQYF. As DNA, the CDR3 is TGTGCCAGCAACTTCCCCTGGACAGGGGACTACGGGCAGTACTTC.

This clonotype was seen just once. One end of the junction is discordant with germline, which a read error may explain. The CDR3 region is CASRFRAGGVNDQFF. Here the CDR3 DNA reads TGTGCCAGCAGATTCAGAGCGGGGGGCGTCAATGATCAGTTCTTC. The V gene is TRBV11-3, the J gene TRBJ2-1; TRBD2 matches 9 bases. Germline values: CDR1 SGHNT, CDR2 YENEEA. This CDR3 region has 15 residues.

The gene calls are TRBV15 and TRBJ2-1; 7 positions agree with TRBD1. This CDR3 is 17 amino acids long. Germline V CDR1 and CDR2: LNHNV, YYDKDF (reference sequence). Unmatched junction bases numbered 9, after V lost 0 bases and J lost 4 bases. The chain's CDR3 is CATSREGTARAYNEQFF. The CDR3 nucleotides are TGTGCCACCAGCAGAGAGGGGACAGCTCGGGCTTACAATGAGCAGTTCTTC.

V and J are TRBV20-1 and TRBJ1-6; D is perhaps TRBD1 (5 bases). The CDR3 is made up of 16 amino acids. Germline CDR1 is DFQATT and CDR2 is SNEGSKA (reference sequence). Trimming took off 3 bases at V and 10 bases at J, with 22 bases between the two ends. The CDR3 spells CSARKTGVGVQSPLHF. The CDR3 region has the DNA TGCAGTGCTAGGAAGACCGGTGTGGGGGTACAGTCACCCCTCCACTTT.

This clonotype has ten or more counts. The rearrangement uses TRBV6-5 and TRBJ2-2, with 8 bases lining up with TRBD2. CDR3 length: 15 amino acids. CDR1 and CDR2 (germline): MNHEY, SVGAGI. After removal of 7 bases from V and 4 bases from J, the junction contained 8 bases not matched to a gene. This CDR3 reads CASKKIGRVTGELFF. The CDR3 DNA reads TGTGCCAGCAAGAAAATCGGGAGGGTCACCGGGGAGCTGTTTTTT.

This rearrangement joins TRBV29-1 to TRBJ2-7; a possible D gene is TRBD1 (6 bases). The CDR3 is made up of 14 amino acids. Between the trimmed V and J ends, which lost 6 bases and 6 bases, there was a span of 21 bases. Germline lookup yields CDR1 SQVTM and CDR2 ANQGSEA. CDR3 residues: CSVIRVGGACEQYF. The CDR3 DNA is TGCAGCGTAATCCGGGTAGGGGGTGCCTGCGAGCAGTACTTC.

As concerns this clonotype: This may be a read error, as it is one base from a much larger clone. The V call is TRBV20-1, the J call TRBJ2-5, with 9 bases fitting TRBD2. This CDR3 spans 13 amino acids. V dropped 5 bases and J dropped 4; count of bases not matched to a gene: 5. Germline loops: CDR1 DFQATT, CDR2 SNEGSKA (reference sequence). CDR3 amino acids: CSAQRGRGETQYF. The CDR3 region has the DNA TGCAGTGCTCAACGCGGGAGGGGAGAGACCCAGTACTTC.